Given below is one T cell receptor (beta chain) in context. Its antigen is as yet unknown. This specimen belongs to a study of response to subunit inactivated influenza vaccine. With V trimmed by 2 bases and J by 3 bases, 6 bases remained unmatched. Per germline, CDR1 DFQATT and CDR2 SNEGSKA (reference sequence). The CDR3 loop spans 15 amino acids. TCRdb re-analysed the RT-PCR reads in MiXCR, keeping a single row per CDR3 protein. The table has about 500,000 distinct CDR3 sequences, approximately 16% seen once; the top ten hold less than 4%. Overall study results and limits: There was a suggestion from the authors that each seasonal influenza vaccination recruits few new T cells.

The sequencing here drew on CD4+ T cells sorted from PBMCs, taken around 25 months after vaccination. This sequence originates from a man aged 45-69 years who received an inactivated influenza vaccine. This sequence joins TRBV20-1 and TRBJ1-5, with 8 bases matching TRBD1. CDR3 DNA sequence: TGCAGTGCTAGAACCCGACAGGGGACCAATCAGCCCCAGCATTTT. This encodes CSARTRQGTNQPQHF.